This TCR beta chain was sequenced for a study of regulatory T cells in long-lasting Graves disease. General study findings and limits: Small numbers of samples may have cut accuracy.

The time point was: newly diagnosed GD, antithyroid drugs for less than 3 months. The TCR library was made from RNA extracted from PBMCs. There are 15 residues in the CDR3. V dropped 0 bases and J dropped 5; count of bases not matched to a gene: 4. Germline assignment: CDR1 MNHEY and CDR2 SMNVEV (reference sequence). This clonotype was found a few times. Its antigen is still unknown. For TCR beta, libraries came from iRepertoire HTBI primers and Arm-PCR of CDR3 regions. TCRdb re-analysed the multiplex PCR reads in MiXCR, keeping a single row per CDR3 protein. The sample has around 500,000 distinct CDR3 sequences; roughly 13% are singletons. This sample was shared with a second study, whose subject was T cells in Graves' hyperthyroidism and ophthalmopathy. This second study says: Blood also carried most thyroid clonotypes expanded above 0.001.

Sequences were derived from peripheral blood mononuclear cells (PBMCs), sampled at new diagnosis, from a patient treated with antithyroid drugs. This rearrangement joins TRBV27 to TRBJ2-1, with TRBD2 matching over 7 bases. The TCR originated in a man aged 30 to 39 with Graves disease. CDR3 in DNA: TGTGCCAGCAGTTTATCTGGACTAGGAAACAATGAGCAGTTCTTC. Residues: CASSLSGLGNNEQFF.